This paragraph covers one T cell receptor beta chain sequence. Its antigen remains unidentified. Per-nucleotide qualities are absent, and no much larger clonotype sits a single base away. Inclusive of the bounding cysteine and phenylalanine, the CDR3 is 14 residues long. Only the CDR3 portion is preserved as DNA: 42 bases, with reading frame beginning at the first base. V lost 0 bases and J lost 7 bases; the stretch between them is 12 bases long. For CDR1 and CDR2, the germline V gene lists LGHNA and YSLEER. The entry originates in a study of cytomegalovirus exposure and HLA in healthy donors (dated by TCRdb to about 2017). For context, the study as a whole: The 500 to 800 repertoires of the first cohort and the roughly 120 validation repertoires were produced on the same platform, according to a later analysis. The study combined high-throughput TCR immunosequencing, statistical association of individual TCRs with disease status, and machine learning to predict cytomegalovirus infection status. The study was designed to test whether signatures of past pathogen exposure could be identified by cataloging public T cell receptors. Besides the first cohort of 666 subjects, a separate validation cohort made up of over 100 different subjects was used.

Donors formed part of the validation cohort, which comprised some 120 subjects and was distinct from the first cohort of several hundred subjects. Study-wide conclusions, independent of this receptor: Most TCR sequences were observed very rarely across donors, whereas some public TCRs were present in many individuals. According to the authors, the approach could potentially be generalized to other disease states and immunological phenotypes. In a later analysis, TCRs clustered in the first cohort were found to also tend to co-occur in the roughly 130 validation repertoires, with 90% to 95% of cluster scores above 0. A later analysis had no HLA typing for the validation cohort, so co-occurrence there was scored across all 110 or so repertoires. In both the original and validation cohorts, the classifier was reported to diagnose cytomegalovirus status with high specificity and sensitivity. The study listed 150 to 200 TCR beta chains as associated with cytomegalovirus. Three of the identified cytomegalovirus-associated TCR beta chains were confirmed in vitro to be specific for cytomegalovirus antigens.

Library preparation employed the immunoSEQ multiplex PCR assay. Under the source paper's analysis protocol: To diagnose cytomegalovirus status from the catalog of TCR beta chain sequences, a statistical classification framework was built. The table was pulled from immuneACCESS by TCRdb, which kept in-frame rearrangements only. Such tables lose some clones; where checked, under half of the loss comes from unresolved V genes, and the rest has no known cause. V, J and clone size reflect that table, while D and trimming were determined from the DNA. Counted in this sample were some 150,000 clones; roughly nine tenths of them appeared once. In total, the top ten clones hold about 10% of the sample.

Sequencing was performed on PBMCs. The TCR comes from a woman between 18 and 30 years old in good health and CMV-seropositive. Here the chain combines TRBV4-3 and TRBJ1-1, with the D segment identity uncertain. The CDR3 region reads CASSQESAGDEAFF. Here is the DNA: TGCGCCAGCAGCCAAGAGTCGGCCGGGGATGAAGCTTTCTTT.